The 14 T cell receptor beta chains given below trace back to one sample, sequenced in a study of cytomegalovirus exposure and HLA in healthy donors (dated by TCRdb to 2016 to 2017). Library prep was done by the immunoSEQ multiplex PCR assay. A mixture of 60 forward primers for TCR Vbeta segments and 13 reverse primers for TCR Jbeta segments was used in the multiplex PCR. TCRdb took over this immuneACCESS table, retaining in-frame rearrangements with V and J assigned. Such tables are incomplete; in checked studies, under half of the missing clones stem from an unresolved V gene, and the remainder is unexplained. Counted in this sample were about 120,000 clones; approximately 67% of them appeared once. The ten largest clones represent 1.5% of the sample. Sequenced: PBMCs. The source of these receptors is a man younger than 30 in good health and CMV-seronegative.

The rearrangement links TRBV6-1 to TRBJ1-1; D not certain. The ends were cut back, 5 bases at V and 1 base at J, with 11 bases in the middle. The CDR3 loop spans 14 amino acids. Germline CDR1 reads MNHNS; CDR2 reads SASEGT. The CDR3 is CASSSYSPNTEAFF. The CDR3 DNA follows: TGTGCCAGCAGTAGCTACTCTCCGAACACTGAAGCTTTCTTT.

The V and J genes are TRBV30 and TRBJ2-5; 7 positions agree with TRBD2. The J segment lost 1 base and the V segment lost 3 bases, leaving 11 bases of the junction unmatched. Germline V gene data show CDR1 as GTSNPN and CDR2 as SVGIG (reference sequence). This CDR3 is 16 amino acids long. CDR3 DNA: TGTGCCTGGAGAAGTCGGGAGGTACCAGGCCAAGAGACCCAGTACTTC. This encodes CAWRSREVPGQETQYF.

The CDR3 DNA reads as TGTGCCAGCAGCTTTAGGCGACTAGCGGTCTACGAGCAGTACTTC. It is translated as CASSFRRLAVYEQYF. The chain joins TRBV11-2 to TRBJ2-7; TRBD2 agrees at 9 bases. The CDR3 extends over 15 amino acids. J was trimmed by 3 bases and V by 3 bases; bases with no gene match: 6. Germline lookup yields CDR1 SGHAT and CDR2 FQNNGV.

The rearrangement uses TRBV30 and TRBJ2-3; D remains ambiguous. The CDR3 has 11 amino acids. The ends were cut back, 0 bases at V and 4 bases at J, with 2 bases in the middle. CDR1 is GTSNPN, CDR2 SVGIG, per germline (reference sequence). CDR3 nucleotide sequence: TGTGCCTGGAGTGTCTCAGATACGCAGTATTTT. This codes for CAWSVSDTQYF. Complete variable domain (other parts from reference TRBV30 and TRBJ2-3): SQTIHQWPATLVQPVGSPLSLECTVEGTSNPNLYWYRQAAGRGLQLLFYSVGIGQISSEVPQNLSASRPQDRQFILSSKKLLLSDSGFYLCAWSVSDTQYFGPGTRLTVL.

The CDR3 DNA reads as TGTGCCAGCAGTTTATCGGGTTTAACTAATGAAAAACTGTTTTTT. Its protein is CASSLSGLTNEKLFF. This chain links TRBV28 with TRBJ1-4; D ambiguous. The CDR3 loop spans 15 amino acids. Per germline, CDR1 MDHEN and CDR2 SYDVKM. V was cut by 1 base and J by 1 base, with 7 bases left in between.

Only one count was recorded for this clone. At one end the junction does not follow the germline gene, possibly because of a read error. The rearrangement uses TRBV4-3 and TRBJ1-2; the match to TRBD1 covers 7 bases. The germline V gene has CDR1 LGHNA and CDR2 YSLEER. The CDR3 sequence is 16 residues long. CDR3: CASSQDGQVKGDGYPF. In DNA, the CDR3 is TGCGCCAGCAGCCAAGACGGACAGGTGAAAGGGGATGGCTACCCCTTC.

The V and J genes are TRBV6-6 and TRBJ1-1, with a weak D call TRBD1 (6 bases). The V end lost 2 bases, the J end lost 5 bases, and 9 bases lay between the germline ends. From germline, CDR1 is MNHNY and CDR2 SVGAGI (reference sequence). This CDR3 has 13 amino acids. CDR3 nucleotides: TGTGCCAGCAGTTACCTGGGGACAACTGAAGCTTTCTTT. Amino acid sequence: CASSYLGTTEAFF.

The chain has TRBV10-3 and TRBJ2-1, with D possibly matching TRBD2 (6 bases). V was cut by 0 bases and J by 7 bases, with 22 bases left in between. Germline V CDR1 and CDR2: ENHRY, SYGVKD. The CDR3 runs to 18 residues. In DNA, the CDR3 is TGTGCCATCAGTGAGTCCAGCCGAGGAGGGGCGGCGTGGAATGAGCAGTTCTTC. It encodes CAISESSRGGAAWNEQFF.

This clone was observed once. The chain is built from TRBV18 and TRBJ2-7, with D perhaps matching TRBD2 (5 bases). Trimming pared 3 bases from V and 6 bases from J, leaving 6 bases between. Germline V gene data show CDR1 as KGHSH and CDR2 as LQKENI. The CDR3 has 11 residues. The CDR3 reads CASSPAGEQYF. CDR3 nucleotide sequence: TGTGCCAGCTCACCGGCGGGCGAGCAGTACTTC.

For this clone: Sequence at one end of the junction differs from germline and may be a read error. The gene calls are TRBV6-5 and TRBJ2-6; maybe TRBD1 (5 bases). CDR3 length: 13 residues. The germline V gene encodes CDR1 MNHEY and CDR2 SVGAGI. The CDR3 coding sequence is TGTGCCAGCAGTTTCTCTGGGGCCAACGTCCTGCCTTTC. Translating it yields CASSFSGANVLPF.

The chain recombines TRBV6-5 with TRBJ2-7, with D possibly TRBD1 on 6 matching bases. The CDR3 is 15 amino acids. The V and J ends lost 2 bases and 3 bases respectively, with 14 bases between them. The germline gives CDR1 MNHEY, CDR2 SVGAGI. The CDR3 sequence: CASSYTRGQGYEQYF. The CDR3 coding sequence is TGTGCCAGCAGTTACACCAGGGGCCAAGGCTACGAGCAGTACTTC.

The V and J genes are TRBV18 and TRBJ2-5; 7 bases match TRBD2. The CDR3 runs 13 residues. V lost 0 bases and J lost 11; bases outside the gene matches: 6. Germline loops: CDR1 KGHSH, CDR2 LQKENI. The CDR3 DNA follows: TGTGCCAGCTCACCACCGGCGACTAGCAGGCAGTACTTC. Translated: CASSPPATSRQYF.

V gene TRBV28 combines with J gene TRBJ1-3, with a tentative D call TRBD1 (6 bases). The V gene lost 6 bases and the J gene lost 1 base, with 7 bases spanning the gap. The CDR3 is 13 residues long. Germline V gene lookup returns CDR1 MDHEN and CDR2 SYDVKM. The CDR3 loop is CASRTGSGNTIYF. DNA for the CDR3: TGTGCCAGCAGAACAGGGTCTGGAAACACCATATATTTT.

This clone was recorded a few times. V gene TRBV7-8 combines with J gene TRBJ2-7; 7 bases fit TRBD1. There are 15 residues in the CDR3. Germline V gives CDR1 SGHVS, CDR2 FQNEAQ. Unmatched junction bases numbered 8, after V lost 6 bases and J lost 0 bases. The CDR3 protein is CASRKFDRVSYEQYF. The CDR3 DNA reads TGTGCCAGCAGGAAGTTCGACAGGGTCTCCTACGAGCAGTACTTC.